This T cell receptor beta chain was observed in a study of blood T cell repertoires in COVID-19. CDR1 and CDR2 from the germline V gene are MNHEY and SVGAGI. This CDR3 is 14 amino acids long. V lost 7 bases and J lost 6; bases outside the gene matches: 7. Sequencing used immunoSEQ multiplex PCR; TCRdb keeps in-frame clones, though not all of them. The sample consists of 90,000 to 120,000 clones, 80% to 85% of them appearing once. The specimen was peripheral blood. This receptor was taken from a man in his 70s with acute or convalescent COVID-19. The chain employs TRBV6-5 and TRBJ2-7; 12 bases match TRBD2. In DNA form, the CDR3 reads TGTGCCAGCAAAATCCGGACTAGCGGGGTCGAGCAGTACTTC. The encoded protein is CASKIRTSGVEQYF.